This T cell receptor beta chain was sequenced during a study of beta chain features in type 1 diabetes. The trim removed 0 bases at V and 14 bases at J, leaving 3 bases unmatched. The CDR3 runs to 12 residues. CDR1 is SEHNR, CDR2 FQNEAQ, per germline (reference sequence). Study outcomes and limitations: The study found moderately but significantly shorter TCRB CDR3s in all four CD4+ subsets of Type 1 diabetes patients.

This clone was seen a handful of times. The antigen is not known. Sequencing targeted expressed TCRB transcripts, as all isolated RNA had been reverse transcribed. TCRdb's copy holds only in-frame clones and misses some; the assay was immunoSEQ multiplex PCR. The repertoire holds around 300,000 clones, with approximately 15% as singletons. The clonotype originates from a young man with type 1 diabetes. Sequenced: naive CD4+ T cells from blood. The rearrangement joins TRBV7-9 to TRBJ2-2; 7 bases are a match to TRBD1. CDR3 protein: CASSLARQGLFF. CDR3 nucleotide sequence: TGTGCCAGCAGCTTAGCGAGACAGGGCCTGTTTTTT.